This TCR beta chain was recovered during a study of T cells after yellow fever vaccination. Each CDR3 protein is one row after TCRdb ran MiXCR on the 5' RACE reads. The sample has about 12,000 distinct CDR3 sequences; 4.9% are singletons. V shed 6 bases, J shed 5 bases, and the junction held 15 bases outside the gene matches. CDR3 length equals 16 residues. Germline lookup yields CDR1 MDHEN and CDR2 SYDVKM. The source is a man aged 25-45 years who received the YFV17D yellow fever vaccine. The rearrangement links TRBV28 to TRBJ2-7; 8 positions agree with TRBD2. The input for sequencing was PBMCs, either bulk or a sorted T-cell subset (CD4+, CD8+, memory, or dextramer-sorted; not recorded which), taken 45 days after the yellow fever booster vaccination. The CDR3 protein is CASSDTRGTRYHEQYF. CDR3 sequence (DNA): TGTGCCAGCAGCGATACCCGAGGGACTAGGTATCACGAGCAGTACTTC. Supplemented by reference TRBV28 and TRBJ2-7, the full variable domain reads DVKVTQSSRYLVKRTGEKVFLECVQDMDHENMFWYRQDPGLGLRLIYFSYDVKMKEKGDIPEGYSVSREKKERFSLILESASTNQTSMYLCASSDTRGTRYHEQYFGPGTRLTVT.